The 22 T cell receptor beta chains given below trace back to one sample, sequenced in a study of cytomegalovirus exposure and HLA in healthy donors. The PCR ran on 60 Vbeta and 13 Jbeta primers. Libraries were prepared by immunoSEQ multiplex PCR; TCRdb keeps only in-frame clonotypes and omits some of them. Of approximately 100,000 clones detected, about four fifths appear once; the ten largest clones hold around 2.1%. The sample consisted of PBMCs. The receptors were gathered from a woman in her 30s in good health and CMV-seronegative.

The V and J genes are TRBV29-1 and TRBJ2-1; 13 nucleotides agree with TRBD2. Trimming at V came to 7 bases and at J to 9 bases, leaving 6 bases not matched to a gene. Germline-derived CDR1 and CDR2 are SQVTM and ANQGSEA. This CDR3 contains 13 residues. The DNA of the CDR3 is TGCAGCGCCTCTAGGACTAGCGGGGGTGAGCAGTTCTTC. The encoded protein is CSASRTSGGEQFF.

This clone was observed a few times. The chain employs TRBV28 and TRBJ2-3; 7 nucleotides agree with TRBD2. Germline V lookup: CDR1 MDHEN, CDR2 SYDVKM. Trimming removed 4 bases from V and 4 bases from J; junction bases left unmatched: 11. CDR3 length: 16 amino acids. CDR3 residues: CASSSPGEGRADTQYF. The CDR3 bases are TGTGCCAGCAGTTCTCCCGGGGAGGGCCGCGCAGATACGCAGTATTTT. Based on the CDR3 plus reference TRBV28 and TRBJ2-3, the full variable domain is DVKVTQSSRYLVKRTGEKVFLECVQDMDHENMFWYRQDPGLGLRLIYFSYDVKMKEKGDIPEGYSVSREKKERFSLILESASTNQTSMYLCASSSPGEGRADTQYFGPGTRLTVL.

V usage is TRBV27 and J usage is TRBJ2-7; the D gene is possibly TRBD1 (6 bases). Trimming left V 6 bases short and J 2 bases short, with 17 bases between. CDR3 size: 15 residues. Germline V CDR1 and CDR2: MNHEY, SMNVEV (reference sequence). CDR3 bases: TGTGCCAGCAGCCAATCCCAGGGGTACACCTACGAGCAGTACTTC. The encoded protein is CASSQSQGYTYEQYF.

The chain employs TRBV6-1 and TRBJ1-5; D is perhaps TRBD1 (6 bases). This CDR3 is built from 13 residues. From germline, CDR1 is MNHNS and CDR2 SASEGT. Trimming stripped 8 bases from V and 1 base from J, with 9 bases between. CDR3 coding DNA: TGTGCCAGCCACACAGGGAGCAATCAGCCCCAGCATTTT. Encoded protein: CASHTGSNQPQHF.

The chain combines TRBV19 with TRBJ2-2; 9 bases line up with TRBD2. V gave up 8 bases and J gave up 0 bases; unmatched junction bases: 4. The CDR3 extends over 15 amino acids. The germline gives CDR1 LNHDA, CDR2 SQIVND (reference sequence). This CDR3 is CASQGLAANTGELFF. CDR3 DNA: TGTGCCAGTCAGGGACTAGCTGCGAACACCGGGGAGCTGTTTTTT.

The chain combines TRBV7-8 with TRBJ1-6; the match to TRBD1 covers 8 bases. Germline CDR1 is SGHVS and CDR2 is FQNEAQ. The ends lost 6 bases at V and 10 bases at J; junction bases unmatched: 5. This CDR3 region has 13 residues. CDR3 protein: CASSSDRGSPLHF. The CDR3 bases are TGTGCCAGCAGTTCAGACAGGGGATCACCCCTCCACTTT. Using reference TRBV7-8 and TRBJ1-6 for the parts outside the CDR3, the full variable domain is GAGVSQSPRYKVAKRGQDVALRCDPISGHVSLFWYQQALGQGPEFLTYFQNEAQLDKSGLPSDRFFAERPEGSVSTLKIQRTQQEDSAVYLCASSSDRGSPLHFGNGTRLTVT.

The genes are TRBV6-1 and TRBJ2-3, with no clear D. The germline V gene encodes CDR1 MNHNS and CDR2 SASEGT. The CDR3 has 12 residues. Trimming removed 7 bases from V and 4 bases from J, with 9 bases in between. This CDR3 is CASKQSSDTQYF. CDR3 coding DNA: TGTGCCAGCAAACAGTCCTCAGATACGCAGTATTTT.

This sequence joins TRBV7-9 and TRBJ2-4; 10 bases match TRBD1. The CDR3 is 14 amino acids. V gave up 1 base and J gave up 8 bases; unmatched junction bases: 2. Germline CDR1 is SEHNR and CDR2 is FQNEAQ (reference sequence). CDR3 protein: CASSLVGQGDIQYF. The CDR3 DNA is TGTGCCAGCAGCTTAGTAGGACAGGGGGACATTCAGTACTTC.

The gene calls are TRBV6-1 and TRBJ1-1; no reliable D call. CDR1 is MNHNS, CDR2 SASEGT, per germline. The V gene lost 4 bases and the J gene lost 1 base, with 13 bases spanning the gap. The CDR3 covers 15 residues. The CDR3, as DNA: TGTGCCAGCAGTGTCCCCTTCACACCGAACACTGAAGCTTTCTTT. It specifies CASSVPFTPNTEAFF.

This clone was found once. V gene TRBV18 combines with J gene TRBJ1-3; a possible D gene is TRBD1 (5 bases). CDR1 is KGHSH and CDR2 is LQKENI in the germline V gene. V lost 6 bases and J lost 9, with 24 bases in between. CDR3 length equals 16 residues. The CDR3 DNA is TGTGCCAGCTCTGTCGGAGAGGGCAGACTAGGGGCCACCATATATTTT. It yields the protein CASSVGEGRLGATIYF.

V gene TRBV29-1 combines with J gene TRBJ2-4; D is perhaps TRBD2 (6 bases). The CDR3 spans 13 residues. Germline CDR1 and CDR2: SQVTM and ANQGSEA. V lost 6 bases and J 3 bases, leaving 12 bases between the germline ends. The CDR3 bases are TGCAGCGTGATAGCGGTAGACAAAAACATTCAGTACTTC. It yields the protein CSVIAVDKNIQYF.

This clone was counted a few times. For the CDR3, the DNA is TGTGCCAGCAGTATGGACATTAGCACAGATACGCAGTATTTT. Translated: CASSMDISTDTQYF. The chain couples TRBV2 to TRBJ2-3; tentative D call: TRBD1 (5 bases). Trimming took 5 bases from V and 0 from J, leaving 9 bases between them. The CDR3 is 14 residues long. CDR1 is SNHLY, CDR2 FYNNEI, per germline. Complete variable domain (other parts from reference TRBV2 and TRBJ2-3): EPEVTQTPSHQVTQMGQEVILRCVPISNHLYFYWYRQILGQKVEFLVSFYNNEISEKSEIFDDQFSVERPDGSNFTLKIRSTKLEDSAMYFCASSMDISTDTQYFGPGTRLTVL.

A remark on this clone: The junction departs from the called germline gene at one end, perhaps through a read error. The rearrangement uses TRBV4-1 and TRBJ1-2, with D maybe TRBD1 (5 bases). Germline CDR1 MGHRA, CDR2 YSYEKL. The length of the CDR3 is 15 residues. The CDR3 bases are TGCGCCAGCAGCGAAGGTGCAGACCCCCATTGGGGCTACACTTTC. Translation gives CASSEGADPHWGYTF.

The V gene is TRBV5-1, the J gene TRBJ2-5, with TRBD1 matching 7 bases. Trimming at V came to 4 bases and at J to 5 bases, leaving 8 bases not matched to a gene. Germline V gene sequence: CDR1 SGHRS, CDR2 YFSETQ. The CDR3 covers 14 residues. CDR3: CASSPGTVPETQYF. CDR3 DNA sequence: TGCGCCAGCAGCCCGGGGACAGTCCCGGAGACCCAGTACTTC. Full variable domain (outside the CDR3, taken from reference TRBV5-1 and TRBJ2-5): KAGVTQTPRYLIKTRGQQVTLSCSPISGHRSVSWYQQTPGQGLQFLFEYFSETQRNKGNFPGRFSGRQFSNSRSEMNVSTLELGDSALYLCASSPGTVPETQYFGPGTRLLVL.

The gene calls are TRBV4-1 and TRBJ2-7; TRBD2 is a possible D gene (5 bases). The V end was cut by 0 bases, the J end by 3 bases, with 15 bases between. The CDR3 has 16 amino acids. The V gene's germline CDR1 is MGHRA and CDR2 YSYEKL. The CDR3 bases are TGCGCCAGCAGCCAAGATCAGGCGGGCACGGACTACGAGCAGTACTTC. Its protein is CASSQDQAGTDYEQYF.

The chain recombines TRBV2 with TRBJ1-6, with D tentatively TRBD1 (5 bases). V was trimmed by 4 bases and J by 10 bases, leaving 17 bases between them. CDR1 and CDR2 (germline): SNHLY, FYNNEI. The CDR3 has 15 residues. DNA of the CDR3: TGTGCCAGCAGTGCGACACCCCAGGGAAACTCACCCCTCCACTTT. Translating it yields CASSATPQGNSPLHF.

This clone was counted only a few times. The sample has other DNA sequences that encode this CDR3 too. The chain recombines TRBV9 with TRBJ1-1; a weak D match, TRBD1 (5 bases). Germline V CDR1 and CDR2: SGDLS, YYNGEE. The V end was cut by 0 bases, the J end by 3 bases, with 9 bases between. This CDR3 comprises 14 residues. Here the CDR3 DNA reads TGTGCCAGCAGCGTAGGGGGGAGGGACACTGAAGCTTTCTTT. As protein: CASSVGGRDTEAFF.

A single count supports this clone. This chain links TRBV7-2 with TRBJ2-7; D possibly corresponds to TRBD2 (6 bases). Germline CDR1 SGHTA, CDR2 FQGNSA. V shed 2 bases and J shed 2 bases, with 13 bases lying between them. The CDR3 sequence is 15 residues long. CDR3 protein: CASSLTPLATYEQYF. CDR3 in DNA: TGTGCCAGCAGCTTAACACCCCTAGCGACCTACGAGCAGTACTTC.

The V call is TRBV5-8, the J call TRBJ1-2; D may be TRBD1 (5 bases). V was pared by 10 bases and J by 6 bases, with 16 bases between. Per germline, CDR1 SGHTS and CDR2 YDEGEE. This CDR3 is 12 amino acids long. The CDR3 reads CARAAGGDGYTF. As DNA, the CDR3 is TGTGCCCGGGCGGCGGGGGGAGATGGCTACACCTTC.

This chain links TRBV2 with TRBJ2-1, with D unclear. This CDR3 has 12 amino acids. CDR1 and CDR2 from the germline V gene are SNHLY and FYNNEI. The germline V and J ends were trimmed by 6 bases and 12 bases, with 15 bases remaining between them. The CDR3 nucleotides read TGTGCCAGCAGGCCGTTGACCGGCGGGCAGTTCTTC. Its translation is CASRPLTGGQFF.

This clone appeared a single time. The chain employs TRBV10-1 and TRBJ2-2; 9 bases map to TRBD1. Germline CDR1 WNHNN, CDR2 SYGVQD (reference sequence). The CDR3 extends over 15 amino acids. The junction had 10 bases not matched to a gene; V was cut back by 5 bases and J by 9 bases. The CDR3 loop is CASSTRTGVGRELFF. CDR3 DNA sequence: TGCGCCAGCAGTACCCGGACAGGGGTCGGCAGGGAGCTGTTTTTT.

The CDR3 DNA sequence: TGTGCCAGCAGTTTATCCAGGGGCGACGGGGAGCTGTTTTTT. It encodes CASSLSRGDGELFF. This sequence joins TRBV27 and TRBJ2-2, with a possible D match to TRBD1 (6 bases). CDR3 size: 14 residues. Per germline, CDR1 MNHEY and CDR2 SMNVEV (reference sequence). V gave up 0 bases and J gave up 7 bases, with 9 bases separating them.